This T cell receptor beta chain was observed in a study of blood T cell repertoires in COVID-19. The overall study: T cells, B-cell-depleted T cells, or PBMCs supplied cDNA or gDNA.

Produced via immunoSEQ multiplex PCR; TCRdb's table is partial and in-frame only. The sample has 48,000 or so clones; over 75% are singletons. Trimming at V came to 0 bases and at J to 7 bases, leaving 3 bases not matched to a gene. The CDR3 loop spans 15 amino acids. Germline CDR1 reads SGHTS; CDR2 reads YDEGEE. The sequenced sample was peripheral blood. This receptor was obtained from a woman aged 55 to 70 with acute or convalescent COVID-19. The chain carries TRBV5-8 and TRBJ2-2; 10 bases match TRBD1. CDR3 residues: CASSLGQGAHGELFF. Written as DNA, the CDR3 is TGTGCCAGCAGCTTGGGACAGGGGGCTCACGGGGAGCTGTTTTTT. The variable domain in full, with the rest retrieved from reference TRBV5-8 and TRBJ2-2, is EAGVTQSPTHLIKTRGQQATLRCSPISGHTSVYWYQQALGLGLQFLLWYDEGEERNRGNFPPRFSGRQFPNYSSELNVNALELEDSALYLCASSLGQGAHGELFFGEGSRLTVL.